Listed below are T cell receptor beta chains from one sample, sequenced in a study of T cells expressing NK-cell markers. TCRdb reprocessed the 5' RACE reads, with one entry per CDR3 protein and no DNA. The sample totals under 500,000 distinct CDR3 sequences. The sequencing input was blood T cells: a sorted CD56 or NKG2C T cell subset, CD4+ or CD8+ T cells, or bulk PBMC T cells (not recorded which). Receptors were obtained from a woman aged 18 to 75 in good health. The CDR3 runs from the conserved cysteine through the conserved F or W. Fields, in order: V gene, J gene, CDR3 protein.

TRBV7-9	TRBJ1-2	CASSGLRADRAYTF
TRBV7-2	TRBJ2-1	CASTRVGGPSEQFF
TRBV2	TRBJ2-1	CASSERLAGGYHNEQFF
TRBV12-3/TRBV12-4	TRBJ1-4	CASSLSSGKLFF
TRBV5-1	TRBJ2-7	CASSTGLAGVEQYF
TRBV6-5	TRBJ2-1	CASSYRGLAGHEQFF
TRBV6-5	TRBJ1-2	CASSYVQGSYGYTF
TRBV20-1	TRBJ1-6	CSARDSSPLHF
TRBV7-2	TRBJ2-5	CASRGSKTQYF
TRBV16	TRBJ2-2	CASSQPFPGGENTGELFF
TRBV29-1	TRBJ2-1	CSVDGSGRGSYNEQFF
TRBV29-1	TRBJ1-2	CSATTPGGGYTF
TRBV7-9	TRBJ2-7	CASTRGGTSYEQYF
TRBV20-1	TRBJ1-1	CSASKQGAEAFF
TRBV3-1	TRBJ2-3	CASSQAPDTQYF
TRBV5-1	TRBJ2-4	CASSPGPRQAKNIQYF
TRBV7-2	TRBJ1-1	CASSPAGETEAFF
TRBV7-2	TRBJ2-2	CASSPRQGSGTGELFF
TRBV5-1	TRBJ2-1	CASSLDPPYNEQFF
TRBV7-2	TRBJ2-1	CASSSLAGAVNEQFF
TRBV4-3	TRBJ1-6	CASSQGTGGYSPLHF
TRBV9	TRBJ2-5	CASSGAGAQETQYF
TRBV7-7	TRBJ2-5	CASGRGGLGETQYF
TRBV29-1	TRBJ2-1	CSSRSRSVYNEQFF
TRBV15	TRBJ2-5	CATSRAGPGETQYF
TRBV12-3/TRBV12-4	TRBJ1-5	CASNTGPGQPQHF
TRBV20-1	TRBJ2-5	CSARTSGAIETQYF
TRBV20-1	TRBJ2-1	CSARLESSYNEQFF
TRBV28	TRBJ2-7	CASSPDPGSYEQYF
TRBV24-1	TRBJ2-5	CATSDLSEETQYF
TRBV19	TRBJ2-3	CASSIRGDTQYF
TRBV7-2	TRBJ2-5	CASSLEQGGKETQYF
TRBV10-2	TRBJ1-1	CASGGSLNLNTEAFF
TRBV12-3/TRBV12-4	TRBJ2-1	CASSFPPDNEQFF
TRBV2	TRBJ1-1	CASSDGAANTEAFF
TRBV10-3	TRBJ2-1	CAIRDWSSYNEQFF
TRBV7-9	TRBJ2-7	CASSPGQNSYEQYF
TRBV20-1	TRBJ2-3	CSANSLAASTDTQYF
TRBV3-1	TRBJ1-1	CASSPLQRGRAFF
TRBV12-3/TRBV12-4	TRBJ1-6	CASRTLPGGVNSPLHF
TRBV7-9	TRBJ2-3	CASSPTSGIGDTQYF
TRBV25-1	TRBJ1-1	CASSYRGGGTEAFF